This T cell receptor beta chain was identified during a study of T cells expressing NK-cell markers. Study-wide points: In a handful of donors, dominant clonotypes made up about 25-60.1% of CD3+CD56-NKG2C+ cells.

CDR3 size: 13 residues. As the method of synthesis, 5'RACE template switching with UMIs yielded TCR beta cDNA. For each CDR3 protein, TCRdb gives one entry from its re-call of the 5' RACE reads, without DNA. The sample is made up of some 460,000 distinct CDR3 sequences, and the top ten hold 1.4% of it. Concerning this clonotype itself: Its target is unknown.

The specimen was blood T cells: a sorted CD56 or NKG2C T cell subset, CD4+ or CD8+ T cells, or bulk PBMC T cells (not recorded which). This chain uses TRBV12-3 or TRBV12-4 with TRBJ2-7; checking the TCRdb D call of TRBD2 is not possible without DNA. The TCR originated in a woman aged 45-60 years in good health. The CDR3: CASSFSGPYEQYF.